These 21 T cell receptor beta chains share one sample of origin, sequenced in a study of blood T cells in healthy people across ages. It was with a sample-barcoded 5' primer and a J-beta primer mix that a second PCR of roughly 7 to 12 cycles was run. Each CDR3 protein gets one entry after TCRdb re-called the 5' RACE reads with MiXCR. The sample yields roughly 700,000 distinct CDR3 sequences, about 30% seen once. The sample consisted of blood. The receptors derive from a woman aged 80 or older in good health.

This clonotype was seen at least ten times. A read error may explain this, as a much larger clone is one base away. The CDR3 DNA reads TGTGCCAGCAGCCAAGACAGGACGACTGAGCAGTACTTC. Translation: CASSQDRTTEQYF. The chain couples TRBV3-1 to TRBJ2-5; no definite D call. The germline V and J ends were trimmed by 0 bases and 11 bases, with 13 bases remaining between them. Germline values: CDR1 LGHDT, CDR2 YNNKEL (reference sequence). This CDR3 is 13 amino acids long.

The chain recombines TRBV18 with TRBJ2-5, with 9 bases lining up with TRBD1. V trimming: 5 bases; J trimming: 4 bases; junction bases outside the gene matches: 14. Germline V gene data show CDR1 as KGHSH and CDR2 as LQKENI. The CDR3 covers 17 residues. As DNA, the CDR3 is TGTGCCAGCTCATATACCGGGACAGGGCTGGGGAGAGAGACCCAGTACTTC. Amino acids: CASSYTGTGLGRETQYF.

The table lists this clonotype with a few counts. Possible read error: a much larger clone is one base away. This chain uses TRBV5-1 with TRBJ2-5; 9 nucleotides match TRBD2. With V trimmed by 4 bases and J by 11 bases, 15 bases remained unmatched. Germline CDR1 SGHRS, CDR2 YFSETQ. This CDR3 region has 15 residues. In nucleotides, the CDR3 is TGCGCCAGCAGCCTGACTAGCGGATTAAACAATGAGCAGTACTTC. Amino acid sequence: CASSLTSGLNNEQYF.

This rearrangement joins TRBV12-3 or TRBV12-4 to TRBJ1-1; tentative D call: TRBD1 (5 bases). The CDR3 spans 15 residues. Between the trimmed V and J ends, which lost 3 bases and 3 bases, there was a span of 14 bases. CDR3 bases: TGTGCCAGCAGTTTGGTCTGGGGGAGGGACACTGAAGCTTTCTTT. It codes for CASSLVWGRDTEAFF.

This clonotype was observed many times. The chain joins TRBV7-2 to TRBJ2-3; D is unresolved. Germline CDR1 is SGHTA and CDR2 is FQGNSA. V was clipped by 0 bases and J by 5 bases, with 0 bases between them. The CDR3 sequence is 11 residues long. CDR3 loop: CASSLADTQYF. Here the CDR3 DNA reads TGTGCCAGCAGCTTAGCAGATACGCAGTATTTT.

This clonotype was observed many times. The chain has TRBV24-1 and TRBJ2-2, with D tentatively TRBD2 (7 bases). Per germline, CDR1 KGHDR and CDR2 SFDVKD. The V end was cut by 4 bases, the J end by 0 bases, with 11 bases between. The CDR3 spans 16 residues. The CDR3 DNA sequence: TGTGCCACCAGTGAGACGGGGGGCGCGAACACCGGGGAGCTGTTTTTT. Translating it yields CATSETGGANTGELFF.

This clonotype was observed once. This may stem from a read error, because a much larger clone lies one nucleotide away. This chain connects TRBV5-1 to TRBJ2-5; TRBD2 aligns across 7 bases. This CDR3 has 16 residues. CDR1 is SGHRS and CDR2 is YFSETQ in the germline V gene. CDR3 in amino acids: CASGLVLSREQETQYF. Here the CDR3 DNA reads TGCGCCAGCGGCTTGGTTCTATCGCGGGAGCAAGAGACCCAGTACTTC.

This clonotype was counted at least ten times. J is TRBJ2-7 and V is TRBV10-3; 9 nucleotides align to TRBD1. The germline V gene encodes CDR1 ENHRY and CDR2 SYGVKD. The CDR3 loop spans 14 amino acids. Trimming cost V 10 bases and J 3 bases; bases outside gene matches: 10. CDR3 sequence reads: CATGGRGQGYEQYF. CDR3 DNA sequence: TGTGCCACCGGGGGGCGGGGACAGGGCTACGAGCAGTACTTC.

This clonotype was observed at least ten times. Here the CDR3 reads CSARTGEAYGYTF. The CDR3 DNA reads TGCAGTGCCCGGACAGGGGAGGCATATGGCTACACCTTC. V gene TRBV20-1 combines with J gene TRBJ1-2; 9 nucleotides align to TRBD1. Germline assignment: CDR1 DFQATT and CDR2 SNEGSKA (reference sequence). The CDR3 loop spans 13 amino acids. After removal of 6 bases from V and 5 bases from J, the junction contained 7 bases not matched to a gene.

Remarks on this clonotype: Sequence at one end of the junction differs from germline and may be a read error. V is TRBV7-2 and J is TRBJ1-1; D remains ambiguous. Germline V gene sequence: CDR1 SGHTA, CDR2 FQGNSA. There are 14 residues in the CDR3. This CDR3 is CAGSLKGLGTEAFF. The CDR3 DNA sequence: TGTGCCGGCAGCTTGAAGGGATTGGGAACTGAAGCTTTCTTT. Combining the CDR3 with reference TRBV7-2 and TRBJ1-1 gives the whole variable domain GAGVSQSPSNKVTEKGKDVELRCDPISGHTALYWYRQSLGQGLEFLIYFQGNSAPDKSGLPSDRFSAERTGGSVSTLTIQRTQQEDSAVYLCAGSLKGLGTEAFFGQGTRLTVV.

About this clonotype itself: A read error may be the cause here, since a much bigger clone is one base away. The CDR3 region has the DNA TGTGCCAGCAGCGCCAGGGGGATCGGTAATTCACCCCCCCACTTT. The encoded protein is CASSARGIGNSPPHF. V and J are TRBV5-6 and TRBJ1-6; 7 nucleotides match TRBD1. Looked up from germline, CDR1 is SGHDT and CDR2 is YYEEEE. The CDR3 has 15 residues. The entire variable domain, with the rest obtained from reference TRBV5-6 and TRBJ1-6, is as follows: DAGVTQSPTHLIKTRGQQVTLRCSPKSGHDTVSWYQQALGQGPQFIFQYYEEEERQRGNFPDRFSGHQFPNYSSELNVNALLLGDSALYLCASSARGIGNSPPHFGNGTRLTVT.

The genes are TRBV12-3 or TRBV12-4 and TRBJ1-6; weak D call: TRBD1 (5 bases). V was shortened by 3 bases and J by 4 bases, with 13 bases between the two germline ends. The CDR3 is 16 residues long. CDR3 residues: CASSLQGAGYNSPLHF. The CDR3 DNA is TGTGCCAGCAGTTTGCAGGGAGCGGGGTATAATTCACCCCTCCACTTT.

This clonotype was found a few times. The CDR3 DNA is TGTGCCAGCAGCGTAAAGCACCAGGCCTCAGGGAATGAGCAGTTCTTC. Its protein product is CASSVKHQASGNEQFF. The chain is built from TRBV14 and TRBJ2-1; D is possibly TRBD1 (5 bases). Trimming stripped 5 bases from V and 7 bases from J, with 21 bases between. The length of the CDR3 is 16 residues. Germline V gives CDR1 SGHDN, CDR2 FVKESK.

The chain joins TRBV6-5 to TRBJ1-2, with D hard to call. Germline CDR1 and CDR2: MNHEY and SVGAGI. The CDR3 covers 13 residues. Trimming stripped 5 bases from V and 1 base from J, with 8 bases between. The CDR3, as DNA: TGTGCCAGCAGTATCGGGATTAACTATGGCTACACCTTC. Amino acid sequence: CASSIGINYGYTF.

This chain connects TRBV7-9 to TRBJ2-7, with D possibly TRBD1 on 6 matching bases. The V end was cut by 5 bases, the J end by 6 bases, with 17 bases between. The germline gives CDR1 SEHNR, CDR2 FQNEAQ (reference sequence). The CDR3 runs 14 residues. As DNA, the CDR3 is TGTGCCAGCAGCAAACCCGGGACATCTCCCGAGCAGTACTTC. It translates to CASSKPGTSPEQYF.

Many counts were recorded for this clonotype. This chain connects TRBV5-1 to TRBJ2-2; a weak D match, TRBD1 (5 bases). In germline, CDR1 is SGHRS, CDR2 YFSETQ. This CDR3 has 15 amino acids. Trimming took 4 bases from V and 0 from J, leaving 10 bases between them. The CDR3, as DNA: TGCGCCAGCAGCCGAGACAGCTCGAACACCGGGGAGCTGTTTTTT. Amino acid sequence: CASSRDSSNTGELFF. Full variable domain (outside the CDR3, taken from reference TRBV5-1 and TRBJ2-2): KAGVTQTPRYLIKTRGQQVTLSCSPISGHRSVSWYQQTPGQGLQFLFEYFSETQRNKGNFPGRFSGRQFSNSRSEMNVSTLELGDSALYLCASSRDSSNTGELFFGEGSRLTVL.

This sequence joins TRBV7-2 and TRBJ2-7; D is possibly TRBD1 (5 bases). This CDR3 is 14 amino acids long. The germline V and J ends were trimmed by 6 bases and 0 bases, with 12 bases remaining between them. CDR1 and CDR2 from the germline V gene are SGHTA and FQGNSA. CDR3 sequence reads: CASRSAGHSYEQYF. The CDR3, as DNA: TGTGCCAGCAGGTCCGCAGGGCACTCCTACGAGCAGTACTTC.

There are many counts of this clonotype. The J gene is TRBJ2-7, the V gene TRBV6-5; D is uncertain. The CDR3 has 13 residues. V lost 6 bases and J 0 bases, leaving 9 bases between the germline ends. CDR1 MNHEY and CDR2 SVGAGI come from the germline V gene. The CDR3 loop reads CASRSVSSYEQYF. Here the CDR3 DNA reads TGTGCCAGCAGATCCGTGAGCTCCTACGAGCAGTACTTC.

This clonotype was seen at least ten times. The genes are TRBV7-3 and TRBJ2-3; D ambiguous. Germline-derived CDR1 and CDR2 are SGHTA and FQGTGA. The CDR3 loop spans 13 amino acids. Trimming removed 0 bases at V and 4 bases at J, with 5 bases between. CDR3 nucleotide sequence: TGTGCCAGCAGCTTAACGAATGCAGATACGCAGTATTTT. It encodes CASSLTNADTQYF.

CDR3: CASSQTGSIVNYGYTF. The CDR3 DNA reads as TGTGCCAGCAGCCAAACCGGATCCATCGTGAACTATGGCTACACCTTC. The chain carries TRBV14 and TRBJ1-2; no definite D call. This CDR3 contains 16 residues. V was pared by 2 bases and J by 2 bases, with 15 bases between. Germline CDR1 and CDR2: SGHDN and FVKESK. Full variable domain (remainder filled in from reference TRBV14 and TRBJ1-2): EAGVTQFPSHSVIEKGQTVTLRCDPISGHDNLYWYRRVMGKEIKFLLHFVKESKQDESGMPNNRFLAERTGGTYSTLKVQPAELEDSGVYFCASSQTGSIVNYGYTFGSGTRLTVV.

This clonotype was observed many times. This sequence joins TRBV28 and TRBJ2-7; TRBD1 matches at 8 bases. V lost 5 bases to trimming and J lost 2 bases; unmatched junction nucleotides: 11. This CDR3 contains 16 residues. The germline CDR1 and CDR2 sequences are MDHEN and SYDVKM. CDR3 nucleotides: TGTGCCAGCAGTATCAACCGGGACAGGCTGACCTACGAGCAGTACTTC. Amino acids: CASSINRDRLTYEQYF.